The 6 T cell receptor beta chains in this list originate from one sample, sequenced in a study of post-analysis software for immune sequencing data. TCR beta cDNA libraries included unique molecular identifiers. MiXCR, applied by TCRdb to the PCR reads, yields one record per CDR3 protein. The sample lists a few hundred thousand distinct CDR3 sequences, roughly a third occurring once. Study-wide findings and caveats: Controls had lower frequencies than patients of about five TRBV segments, which included TRBV5-6, TRBV5-1 and TRBV20-1.

The antigens of these receptors remain unknown. The sequenced sample was blood. The receptors originated from a girl under 18 with multiple sclerosis.

This clonotype was observed at least ten times. The rearrangement joins TRBV6-1 to TRBJ2-3; the match to TRBD1 covers 7 bases. The V and J ends lost 4 bases and 0 bases, in that order; junction bases with no gene match: 7. In germline, CDR1 is MNHNS, CDR2 SASEGT. The CDR3 has 16 residues. The CDR3 coding sequence is TGTGCCAGCAGTGTGGGACAGCTCGATAGCACAGATACGCAGTATTTT. Protein sequence: CASSVGQLDSTDTQYF.

In the case of this clonotype: A much more abundant neighbour one base away suggests this may be a read error. The chain links TRBV7-3 to TRBJ1-2; 7 nucleotides match TRBD1. The CDR3 length is 14 residues. Germline V gene sequence: CDR1 SGHTA, CDR2 FQGTGA. The CDR3 here is CAGSAGTANYGYTF. In nucleotides, the CDR3 is TGTGCCGGCAGCGCCGGGACAGCTAACTATGGCTACACCTTC.

This clonotype was counted many times. The genes are TRBV5-1 and TRBJ2-3; D gene ambiguous. Trimming left V 0 bases short and J 3 bases short, with 11 bases between. The germline CDR1 and CDR2 sequences are SGHRS and YFSETQ. The CDR3 runs to 15 residues. Here the CDR3 reads CASSLEAAPTDTQYF. CDR3 DNA: TGCGCCAGCAGCTTGGAGGCAGCTCCTACAGATACGCAGTATTTT.

This clonotype was observed many times. J is TRBJ2-3 and V is TRBV29-1, with a weak D call TRBD1 (5 bases). The germline V gene encodes CDR1 SQVTM and CDR2 ANQGSEA. With 7 bases removed from V and 6 bases from J, the gap between germline ends came to 23 bases. This CDR3 contains 15 residues. The CDR3 nucleotides are TGCAGCGCATGGTTGACAGCCACTTATGCGGATACGCAGTATTTT. It yields the protein CSAWLTATYADTQYF.

The V call is TRBV29-1, the J call TRBJ2-7, with TRBD2 identical over 9 bases. With 3 bases clipped from V and 4 bases from J, the junction kept 7 bases outside the gene matches. The germline gives CDR1 SQVTM, CDR2 ANQGSEA. This CDR3 has 14 amino acids. CDR3 residues: CSVEPRAGGYEQYF. CDR3 DNA: TGCAGCGTTGAGCCAAGGGCGGGAGGGTACGAGCAGTACTTC.

The rearrangement joins TRBV28 to TRBJ2-5, with 9 bases matching TRBD2. The CDR3 loop spans 16 amino acids. In germline, CDR1 is MDHEN, CDR2 SYDVKM. V shed 5 bases, J shed 5 bases, and the junction held 12 bases outside the gene matches. CDR3: CASSEPRTSVGETQYF. Here the CDR3 DNA reads TGTGCCAGCAGTGAACCTCGGACTAGCGTGGGGGAGACCCAGTACTTC.